Listed below are T cell receptor beta chains from one sample, sequenced in a study of T-cell memory formation after mild COVID-19. A single record per CDR3 protein comes from TCRdb applying MiXCR to the 5' RACE reads. The sample includes 100,000 to 150,000 distinct CDR3 sequences, about a sixth seen only once; the top ten take about 5.2%. Sequencing was carried out using PBMCs or a T cell subset sorted from them (not recorded which). These receptors were obtained from a man aged 18 to 29 who had mild COVID-19 (a few samples of this study predate the infection). Cell type and time point are not known. Both conserved end residues are part of each CDR3. The D gene is left open where the match is weak. Clone size is shown for a subset of rows, as once, few, many or a class of expanded clone.

cdr3_length: 14; j_call: TRBJ2-1; v_call: TRBV7-2; d_call: .; clone_size: few; cdr3_aa: CASSSRSSYNEQFF; cdr3_nt: TGTGCCAGCAGCTCTCGGAGCTCCTACAATGAGCAGTTCTTC
cdr3_length: 14; j_call: TRBJ2-3; v_call: TRBV4-3; d_call: .; clone_size: many; cdr3_aa: CASKLTGATDTQYF; cdr3_nt: TGCGCCAGCAAACTGACGGGGGCCACAGATACGCAGTATTTT
cdr3_length: 13; j_call: TRBJ2-4; v_call: TRBV10-3; d_call: .; clone_size: .; cdr3_aa: CAVRDGAKNIQYF; cdr3_nt: TGTGCCGTTCGGGATGGAGCCAAAAACATTCAGTACTTC
cdr3_length: 11; j_call: TRBJ2-7; v_call: TRBV20-1; d_call: .; clone_size: .; cdr3_aa: CSASGPYEQYF; cdr3_nt: TGCAGTGCTAGTGGTCCCTACGAGCAGTACTTC
cdr3_length: 14; j_call: TRBJ2-7; v_call: TRBV20-1; d_call: TRBD2; clone_size: many; cdr3_aa: CSASSRERGPEQYF; cdr3_nt: TGCAGTGCTAGTAGTAGAGAGCGGGGTCCCGAGCAGTACTTC
cdr3_length: 13; j_call: TRBJ2-1; v_call: TRBV7-2; d_call: .; clone_size: .; cdr3_aa: CASSLEMRDEQFF; cdr3_nt: TGTGCCAGCAGCTTAGAGATGAGGGATGAGCAGTTCTTC
cdr3_length: 15; j_call: TRBJ2-2; v_call: TRBV12-3/TRBV12-4; d_call: TRBD1; clone_size: few; cdr3_aa: CASSFPVDRSGELFF; cdr3_nt: TGTGCCAGCAGTTTCCCAGTGGACAGGTCCGGGGAGCTGTTTTTT
cdr3_length: 16; j_call: TRBJ1-1; v_call: TRBV4-2; d_call: TRBD1; clone_size: few; cdr3_aa: CASSPFGRGRGTEAFF; cdr3_nt: TGTGCCAGCAGCCCCTTCGGCAGGGGGCGTGGAACTGAAGCTTTCTTT
cdr3_length: 13; j_call: TRBJ2-1; v_call: TRBV10-3; d_call: .; clone_size: many; cdr3_aa: CAIRDSTDNEQFF; cdr3_nt: TGTGCCATCAGGGATTCTACCGACAATGAGCAGTTCTTC
cdr3_length: 14; j_call: TRBJ1-2; v_call: TRBV28; d_call: .; clone_size: .; cdr3_aa: CASSLLGGNYGYTF; cdr3_nt: TGTGCCAGCAGTTTACTTGGTGGAAACTATGGCTACACCTTC
cdr3_length: 13; j_call: TRBJ1-2; v_call: TRBV20-1; d_call: TRBD1; clone_size: few; cdr3_aa: CSARGPTGYGYTF; cdr3_nt: TGCAGTGCTAGAGGACCGACAGGGTATGGCTACACCTTC
cdr3_length: 12; j_call: TRBJ2-5; v_call: TRBV6-2/TRBV6-3; d_call: .; clone_size: few; cdr3_aa: CASSYSKRTQYF; cdr3_nt: TGTGCCAGCAGTTACTCGAAGCGGACCCAGTACTTC
cdr3_length: 15; j_call: TRBJ2-7; v_call: TRBV7-2; d_call: TRBD1; clone_size: .; cdr3_aa: CASSPEAGGLREQYF; cdr3_nt: TGTGCCAGCAGCCCCGAGGCAGGGGGCCTACGCGAGCAGTACTTC
cdr3_length: 18; j_call: TRBJ2-1; v_call: TRBV5-6; d_call: TRBD1; clone_size: few; cdr3_aa: CASSPEVGTGGFYNEQFF; cdr3_nt: TGTGCCAGCAGCCCGGAGGTAGGGACAGGGGGCTTCTACAATGAGCAGTTCTTC
cdr3_length: 19; j_call: TRBJ1-3; v_call: TRBV4-3; d_call: .; clone_size: .; cdr3_aa: CASSTRRSQRGIAGNTIYF; cdr3_nt: TGCGCCAGCAGCACCCGGCGATCCCAGCGGGGAATCGCTGGAAACACCATATATTTT
cdr3_length: 13; j_call: TRBJ1-5; v_call: TRBV20-1; d_call: .; clone_size: .; cdr3_aa: CSAAPWNNQPQHF; cdr3_nt: TGCAGTGCTGCCCCGTGGAACAATCAGCCCCAGCATTTT
cdr3_length: 13; j_call: TRBJ2-1; v_call: TRBV11-2; d_call: .; clone_size: few; cdr3_aa: CASSLVDCNEQFF; cdr3_nt: TGTGCCAGCAGCTTAGTTGACTGCAATGAGCAGTTCTTC
cdr3_length: 13; j_call: TRBJ2-1; v_call: TRBV7-3; d_call: .; clone_size: many; cdr3_aa: CASSPSPEDEQFF; cdr3_nt: TGTGCCAGCAGCCCGAGCCCGGAGGATGAGCAGTTCTTC
cdr3_length: 14; j_call: TRBJ1-4; v_call: TRBV6-5; d_call: TRBD1; clone_size: few; cdr3_aa: CASSNRGRMEKLFF; cdr3_nt: TGTGCCAGCAGTAACAGGGGGAGAATGGAAAAACTGTTTTTT
cdr3_length: 19; j_call: TRBJ2-6; v_call: TRBV7-9; d_call: .; clone_size: .; cdr3_aa: CASSLKPGRQSSGANVLTF; cdr3_nt: TGTGCCAGCAGCCTAAAACCGGGACGGCAGAGCTCTGGGGCCAACGTCCTGACTTTC
cdr3_length: 14; j_call: TRBJ1-2; v_call: TRBV28; d_call: .; clone_size: .; cdr3_aa: CASSGIWGANGYTF; cdr3_nt: TGTGCCAGCAGTGGCATATGGGGGGCAAATGGCTACACCTTC
cdr3_length: 17; j_call: TRBJ2-5; v_call: TRBV24-1; d_call: TRBD2; clone_size: few; cdr3_aa: CATSDQTSGGNKETQYF; cdr3_nt: TGTGCCACCAGTGATCAAACTAGCGGGGGGAATAAAGAGACCCAGTACTTC
cdr3_length: 15; j_call: TRBJ2-1; v_call: TRBV6-2/TRBV6-3; d_call: TRBD2; clone_size: few; cdr3_aa: CASSYGLSGGVQQFF; cdr3_nt: TGTGCCAGCAGTTACGGGCTTAGCGGGGGGGTCCAGCAGTTCTTC
cdr3_length: 15; j_call: TRBJ1-2; v_call: TRBV12-3/TRBV12-4; d_call: .; clone_size: few; cdr3_aa: CASSLTAGTELGYTF; cdr3_nt: TGTGCCAGCAGTCTCACCGCCGGGACCGAGCTAGGCTACACCTTC
cdr3_length: 13; j_call: TRBJ1-1; v_call: TRBV5-1; d_call: .; clone_size: .; cdr3_aa: CASSSSGRTDAFF; cdr3_nt: TGCGCCAGCAGCTCGTCAGGGAGGACTGACGCTTTCTTT
cdr3_length: 13; j_call: TRBJ2-2; v_call: TRBV7-6; d_call: .; clone_size: few; cdr3_aa: CASSLGQNRELFF; cdr3_nt: TGTGCCAGCAGCTTAGGCCAGAACCGGGAGCTGTTTTTT
cdr3_length: 12; j_call: TRBJ1-1; v_call: TRBV20-1; d_call: .; clone_size: many; cdr3_aa: CSVPEGNTEAFF; cdr3_nt: TGCAGTGTACCCGAAGGGAACACTGAAGCTTTCTTT
cdr3_length: 11; j_call: TRBJ2-3; v_call: TRBV2; d_call: .; clone_size: .; cdr3_aa: CASIEAQTQYF; cdr3_nt: TGTGCCAGCATCGAGGCGCAAACGCAGTATTTT
cdr3_length: 15; j_call: TRBJ1-1; v_call: TRBV6-5; d_call: .; clone_size: .; cdr3_aa: CASSYSRQGWTEAFF; cdr3_nt: TGTGCCAGCAGTTATTCTCGTCAAGGTTGGACTGAAGCTTTCTTT
cdr3_length: 16; j_call: TRBJ2-1; v_call: TRBV5-1; d_call: TRBD2; clone_size: few; cdr3_aa: CASSLGDGGGAYEQFF; cdr3_nt: TGCGCCAGCAGCTTGGGAGATGGCGGGGGGGCATATGAGCAGTTCTTC
cdr3_length: 12; j_call: TRBJ1-5; v_call: TRBV6-5; d_call: .; clone_size: .; cdr3_aa: CASSYNNQPQHF; cdr3_nt: TGTGCCAGCAGTTACAATAATCAGCCCCAGCATTTT
cdr3_length: 15; j_call: TRBJ2-1; v_call: TRBV6-1; d_call: .; clone_size: few; cdr3_aa: CASRGDFNSYNEQFF; cdr3_nt: TGTGCCAGCAGGGGGGACTTTAACTCCTACAATGAGCAGTTCTTC
cdr3_length: 14; j_call: TRBJ2-5; v_call: TRBV9; d_call: .; clone_size: few; cdr3_aa: CASALGAAQETQYF; cdr3_nt: TGTGCCAGCGCCCTTGGGGCGGCTCAAGAGACCCAGTACTTC
cdr3_length: 14; j_call: TRBJ1-2; v_call: TRBV5-6; d_call: .; clone_size: few; cdr3_aa: CASSLGPGEYGYTF; cdr3_nt: TGTGCCAGCAGCTTGGGACCAGGGGAATATGGCTACACCTTC
cdr3_length: 18; j_call: TRBJ2-3; v_call: TRBV7-2; d_call: TRBD2; clone_size: .; cdr3_aa: CASSLLGLAGGSIDTQYF; cdr3_nt: TGTGCCAGCAGCTTGCTGGGACTAGCGGGGGGATCGATTGATACGCAGTATTTT
cdr3_length: 16; j_call: TRBJ1-3; v_call: TRBV20-1; d_call: .; clone_size: few; cdr3_aa: CSARDREGPSGNTIYF; cdr3_nt: TGCAGTGCTAGAGATCGAGAAGGGCCCTCTGGAAACACCATATATTTT
cdr3_length: 14; j_call: TRBJ2-7; v_call: TRBV5-4; d_call: .; clone_size: few; cdr3_aa: CASSTATDGREQYF; cdr3_nt: TGTGCCAGCAGCACCGCGACGGACGGCAGGGAGCAGTACTTC
cdr3_length: 14; j_call: TRBJ1-1; v_call: TRBV6-6; d_call: TRBD1; clone_size: .; cdr3_aa: CASSWGQETTEAFF; cdr3_nt: TGTGCCAGCAGTTGGGGACAGGAGACCACTGAAGCTTTCTTT
cdr3_length: 13; j_call: TRBJ2-1; v_call: TRBV7-2; d_call: TRBD2; clone_size: .; cdr3_aa: CASSARLANEQFF; cdr3_nt: TGTGCCAGCAGCGCCCGACTAGCGAATGAGCAGTTCTTC
cdr3_length: 13; j_call: TRBJ2-2; v_call: TRBV12-5; d_call: .; clone_size: few; cdr3_aa: CASGPGSTGELFF; cdr3_nt: TGTGCTAGTGGACCAGGGTCCACCGGGGAGCTGTTTTTT
cdr3_length: 14; j_call: TRBJ2-3; v_call: TRBV5-1; d_call: .; clone_size: many; cdr3_aa: CASSPGQSTDTQYF; cdr3_nt: TGCGCCAGCAGTCCGGGGCAAAGCACAGATACGCAGTATTTT
cdr3_length: 16; j_call: TRBJ1-5; v_call: TRBV5-6; d_call: .; clone_size: few; cdr3_aa: CASSLGERGGNQPQHF; cdr3_nt: TGTGCCAGCAGCTTGGGAGAGAGGGGAGGGAATCAGCCCCAGCATTTT
cdr3_length: 16; j_call: TRBJ2-6; v_call: TRBV29-1; d_call: .; clone_size: few; cdr3_aa: CSVVPGAPAGANVLTF; cdr3_nt: TGCAGCGTGGTTCCGGGGGCACCCGCGGGGGCCAACGTCCTGACTTTC
cdr3_length: 12; j_call: TRBJ2-1; v_call: TRBV7-9; d_call: .; clone_size: .; cdr3_aa: CASRRTPNEQFF; cdr3_nt: TGTGCCAGCAGAAGGACCCCCAATGAGCAGTTCTTC
cdr3_length: 14; j_call: TRBJ1-2; v_call: TRBV12-3/TRBV12-4; d_call: .; clone_size: few; cdr3_aa: CASSYGQSLGGYTF; cdr3_nt: TGTGCCAGCAGCTATGGGCAGTCCCTCGGCGGCTACACCTTC
cdr3_length: 14; j_call: TRBJ2-5; v_call: TRBV7-3; d_call: TRBD1; clone_size: .; cdr3_aa: CASSSTGDEETQYF; cdr3_nt: TGTGCCAGCAGCTCCACAGGGGATGAAGAGACCCAGTACTTC
cdr3_length: 14; j_call: TRBJ1-2; v_call: TRBV6-2/TRBV6-3; d_call: .; clone_size: .; cdr3_aa: CASRNGQFGTGYTF; cdr3_nt: TGTGCCAGCAGAAACGGACAGTTCGGGACCGGCTACACCTTC
cdr3_length: 18; j_call: TRBJ2-2; v_call: TRBV4-2; d_call: .; clone_size: few; cdr3_aa: CASSPRRPGGFNTGELFF; cdr3_nt: TGTGCCAGCAGCCCCCGCCGGCCAGGTGGATTTAACACCGGGGAGCTGTTTTTT
cdr3_length: 13; j_call: TRBJ1-6; v_call: TRBV2; d_call: .; clone_size: .; cdr3_aa: CASSVAGDSPLHF; cdr3_nt: TGTGCCAGCAGTGTGGCAGGGGATTCACCCCTCCACTTT
cdr3_length: 17; j_call: TRBJ2-2; v_call: TRBV7-2; d_call: TRBD2; clone_size: few; cdr3_aa: CASSSGWASGNTGELFF; cdr3_nt: TGTGCCAGCAGCTCCGGATGGGCTAGCGGAAACACCGGGGAGCTGTTTTTT
cdr3_length: 14; j_call: TRBJ2-7; v_call: TRBV6-5; d_call: TRBD2; clone_size: few; cdr3_aa: CASSRVQGGAEQYF; cdr3_nt: TGTGCCAGCAGCCGCGTTCAGGGAGGGGCCGAGCAGTACTTC
cdr3_length: 15; j_call: TRBJ2-3; v_call: TRBV5-1; d_call: TRBD1; clone_size: few; cdr3_aa: CASSLRTGGTDTQYF; cdr3_nt: TGCGCCAGCAGCTTGAGGACAGGGGGAACAGATACGCAGTATTTT
cdr3_length: 15; j_call: TRBJ2-7; v_call: TRBV9; d_call: .; clone_size: .; cdr3_aa: CASSAGHSASYEQYF; cdr3_nt: TGTGCCAGCAGCGCAGGACACTCCGCGTCCTACGAGCAGTACTTC